These 30 T cell receptor beta chains were sequenced from one sample in a study of shared clonotypes between healthy human individuals. TCRdb's copy holds only in-frame clones and misses some; the assay was immunoSEQ multiplex PCR. Found here are approximately 2,000,000 clones, 92% of them singletons; the top ten hold 0.3% to 0.4%. Specimen: naive CD4+ T cells from PBMCs. Documented subset: CD45RA+ positively selected. The receptor source for this set is a man between 18 and 35 years old in good health. Some clones in this sample may be carry-over from other donors' samples.

The chain has TRBV4-2 and TRBJ1-6; no clear D gene. The CDR3 runs 18 residues. V was shortened by 3 bases and J by 1 base, with 16 bases between the two germline ends. The germline CDR1 and CDR2 sequences are LGHNA and YNFKEQ. The CDR3: CASSHAGAVASYNSPLHF. For the CDR3, the DNA is TGTGCCAGCAGCCACGCCGGTGCAGTAGCGTCCTATAATTCACCCCTCCACTTT.

The rearrangement joins TRBV5-1 to TRBJ2-1; D may be TRBD2 (5 bases). Trimming stripped 4 bases from V and 8 bases from J, with 10 bases between. The CDR3 sequence is 12 residues long. Germline V gives CDR1 SGHRS, CDR2 YFSETQ. DNA for the CDR3: TGCGCCAGCAGCCACGGACTGCATGAGCAGTTCTTC. Its protein is CASSHGLHEQFF.

J is TRBJ1-5 and V is TRBV4-3; tentatively, D is TRBD1 (5 bases). The CDR3 runs to 15 residues. V shed 0 bases and J shed 7 bases, with 13 bases lying between them. In germline, CDR1 is LGHNA, CDR2 YSLEER. For the CDR3, the DNA is TGCGCCAGCAGCCAAGAGCCGGGGGGAAGGCAGCCCCAGCATTTT. Protein sequence: CASSQEPGGRQPQHF.

On this clone: Other DNA sequences of this sample code for an identical CDR3. The CDR3 spells CASSLGGSTDTQYF. CDR3 coding DNA: TGTGCCAGCAGCTTAGGCGGGAGCACAGATACGCAGTATTTT. The chain links TRBV5-4 to TRBJ2-3; D might be TRBD2 (5 bases). Trimming took 2 bases from V and 0 from J, leaving 7 bases between them. CDR3 length equals 14 residues. CDR1 SGHNT and CDR2 YYREEE come from the germline V gene (reference sequence).

The V gene is TRBV30, the J gene TRBJ2-3; 13 bases are a match to TRBD2. Trimming removed 2 bases from V and 0 bases from J; junction bases left unmatched: 5. CDR1 GTSNPN and CDR2 SVGIG come from the germline V gene (reference sequence). This CDR3 is 17 amino acids long. The CDR3: CAWSRGLAGYSTDTQYF. Here the CDR3 DNA reads TGTGCCTGGAGTAGGGGACTAGCGGGGTATAGCACAGATACGCAGTATTTT.

J is TRBJ2-3 and V is TRBV15; D unresolved. Trimming shortened V by 5 bases and J by 0 bases, and 15 bases separated the two germline ends. Germline values: CDR1 LNHNV, CDR2 YYDKDF (reference sequence). The CDR3 contains 16 residues. CDR3 nucleotide sequence: TGTGCCACCAGCCGGACGAGAGGAACAAGCACAGATACGCAGTATTTT. It specifies CATSRTRGTSTDTQYF.

This chain joins TRBV14 and TRBJ1-4, with D hard to call. The germline gives CDR1 SGHDN, CDR2 FVKESK. Trimming left V 1 base short and J 5 bases short, with 23 bases between. The CDR3 is 19 amino acids. CDR3 sequence: CASSQVTYTPEGVNEKLFF. The CDR3 DNA reads TGTGCCAGCAGCCAAGTCACCTACACACCGGAGGGAGTGAATGAAAAACTGTTTTTT.

The chain couples TRBV6-4 to TRBJ1-2; 9 bases fit TRBD1. The CDR3 length is 15 residues. V lost 6 bases and J lost 5; bases outside the gene matches: 10. CDR1 and CDR2 from the germline V gene are MRHNA and SNTAGT. The chain's CDR3 is CASSPGTGNGYGYTF. DNA for the CDR3: TGTGCCAGCAGCCCCGGGACAGGGAATGGTTATGGCTACACCTTC.

The chain employs TRBV14 and TRBJ2-3, with 15 bases identical to TRBD2. The CDR3 consists of 18 residues. Losses at the gene ends were 4 bases for V and 4 bases for J; bases not matched to a gene: 9. CDR1 and CDR2 from the germline V gene are SGHDN and FVKESK. In nucleotides, the CDR3 is TGTGCCAGCAGCCTACCGGGACTAGCGGGAGGTGCTGCAGATACGCAGTATTTT. This encodes CASSLPGLAGGAADTQYF.

The genes are TRBV2 and TRBJ2-1; TRBD2 matches at 10 bases. With V trimmed by 4 bases and J by 8 bases, 11 bases remained unmatched. The CDR3 is made up of 16 amino acids. The germline V gene encodes CDR1 SNHLY and CDR2 FYNNEI. CDR3 sequence: CASSGGTSGIGYEQFF. The CDR3 DNA follows: TGTGCCAGCAGTGGCGGTACTAGCGGGATAGGATATGAGCAGTTCTTC.

The gene calls are TRBV6-4 and TRBJ2-3; 9 positions agree with TRBD1. The length of the CDR3 is 14 residues. Per germline, CDR1 MRHNA and CDR2 SNTAGT. After removal of 6 bases from V and 3 bases from J, the junction contained 4 bases not matched to a gene. CDR3: CASSSGTGTDTQYF. CDR3 in DNA: TGTGCCAGCAGCTCCGGGACAGGGACAGATACGCAGTATTTT.

V usage is TRBV5-5 and J usage is TRBJ1-1; D unresolved. Germline V gives CDR1 SGHKS, CDR2 YYEKEE (reference sequence). This CDR3 spans 14 amino acids. Deletions cut 6 bases from V and 1 base from J, with 13 bases between. The CDR3 nucleotides are TGTGCCAGCACCTTCGACGGCTCGAACACTGAAGCTTTCTTT. Residues: CASTFDGSNTEAFF.

The V call is TRBV5-4, the J call TRBJ2-1; TRBD1 is a possible D gene (5 bases). Germline assignment: CDR1 SGHNT and CDR2 YYREEE (reference sequence). The CDR3 covers 15 residues. The V and J ends lost 0 bases and 2 bases respectively, with 9 bases between them. For the CDR3, the DNA is TGTGCCAGCAGCTTGGCAGGGTCTACCTACAATGAGCAGTTCTTC. The encoded protein is CASSLAGSTYNEQFF. Based on the CDR3 plus reference TRBV5-4 and TRBJ2-1, the full variable domain is ETGVTQSPTHLIKTRGQQVTLRCSSQSGHNTVSWYQQALGQGPQFIFQYYREEENGRGNFPPRFSGLQFPNYSSELNVNALELDDSALYLCASSLAGSTYNEQFFGPGTRLTVL.

The chain recombines TRBV5-1 with TRBJ1-1; TRBD1 might be the D (5 bases). The germline CDR1 and CDR2 sequences are SGHRS and YFSETQ. This CDR3 has 14 residues. The ends were cut back, 2 bases at V and 9 bases at J, with 17 bases in the middle. CDR3 coding DNA: TGCGCCAGCAGCTTAACCTTAGGGACGGTAAAAGCTTTCTTT. Translated, it gives CASSLTLGTVKAFF.

The count of this clone is one. The chain couples TRBV20-1 to TRBJ2-5, with TRBD2 matching over 7 bases. In germline, CDR1 is DFQATT, CDR2 SNEGSKA (reference sequence). Trimming cost V 7 bases and J 5 bases; bases outside gene matches: 4. The length of the CDR3 is 11 residues. CDR3 region: CSVSGRETQYF. The DNA for the CDR3 is TGCAGTGTATCCGGGAGGGAGACCCAGTACTTC.

This chain joins TRBV7-9 and TRBJ1-1; D may be TRBD1 (5 bases). CDR1 is SEHNR, CDR2 FQNEAQ, per germline (reference sequence). V was pared by 5 bases and J by 4 bases, with 14 bases between. This CDR3 comprises 14 residues. The CDR3 DNA sequence: TGTGCCAGCAGCGGCCAGACCGGGACCACTGAAGCTTTCTTT. Encoded protein: CASSGQTGTTEAFF.

Comments on this clone: This same CDR3 is encoded by further DNA sequences in the sample. The chain combines TRBV5-1 with TRBJ2-7; D not resolved. From germline, CDR1 is SGHRS and CDR2 YFSETQ. The CDR3 loop spans 13 amino acids. V lost 0 bases to trimming and J lost 2 bases, with 6 bases between them. This CDR3 reads CASSLAAAYEQYF. CDR3 sequence (DNA): TGCGCCAGCAGCTTGGCTGCGGCCTACGAGCAGTACTTC.

This sequence joins TRBV7-8 and TRBJ2-6; the D is unclear. The CDR3 consists of 17 residues. V was cut by 1 base and J by 0 bases, with 10 bases left in between. The germline CDR1 and CDR2 sequences are SGHVS and FQNEAQ. CDR3 DNA: TGTGCCAGCAGCTTAGGGAAACGAGGCTCTGGGGCCAACGTCCTGACTTTC. It encodes CASSLGKRGSGANVLTF.

The rearrangement uses TRBV30 and TRBJ2-2, with D perhaps TRBD1 (5 bases). Trimming removed 3 bases at V and 8 bases at J, with 13 bases between. The CDR3 is 13 residues long. Germline V gives CDR1 GTSNPN, CDR2 SVGIG (reference sequence). Written as DNA, the CDR3 is TGTGCCTGGAGACAAGGGGCAGGTGGGGAGCTGTTTTTT. Translating it yields CAWRQGAGGELFF.

This sequence joins TRBV9 and TRBJ1-1; a weak D match, TRBD1 (5 bases). Germline CDR1 reads SGDLS; CDR2 reads YYNGEE. The V and J ends lost 0 bases and 2 bases respectively, with 11 bases between them. CDR3 length: 15 amino acids. CDR3 residues: CASSVDPGSNTEAFF. DNA for the CDR3: TGTGCCAGCAGCGTAGATCCAGGGAGTAACACTGAAGCTTTCTTT.

This sequence joins TRBV28 and TRBJ1-2, with no clear D. The CDR3 sequence is 18 residues long. Germline loops: CDR1 MDHEN, CDR2 SYDVKM. V was clipped by 1 base and J by 0 bases, with 18 bases between them. CDR3 protein: CASSLLVGGGRANYGYTF. The CDR3 coding sequence is TGTGCCAGCAGTTTATTAGTCGGAGGTGGTAGAGCTAACTATGGCTACACCTTC.

This chain joins TRBV28 and TRBJ2-1; 12 positions match TRBD2. The CDR3 is made up of 15 amino acids. V lost 2 bases and J lost 9; bases outside the gene matches: 5. Germline values: CDR1 MDHEN, CDR2 SYDVKM. CDR3 sequence: CASSLRLAGGTEQFF. In DNA, the CDR3 is TGTGCCAGCAGTTTAAGGCTAGCGGGAGGGACTGAGCAGTTCTTC.

This clone has a single count. This rearrangement joins TRBV10-3 to TRBJ2-7; 10 nucleotides align to TRBD1. This CDR3 comprises 15 residues. The germline gives CDR1 ENHRY, CDR2 SYGVKD. Losses at the gene ends were 2 bases for V and 2 bases for J; bases not matched to a gene: 3. Written as DNA, the CDR3 is TGTGCCATCAGTGAGGCCGGGACAGGGGCCTACGAGCAGTACTTC. This sequence encodes CAISEAGTGAYEQYF.

CDR3: CASSADLLGARDTQYF. The CDR3 DNA follows: TGTGCCAGCTCAGCAGATTTATTGGGGGCCCGAGATACGCAGTATTTT. The chain uses TRBV18 and TRBJ2-3, with a tentative D call TRBD1 (6 bases). The germline V gene encodes CDR1 KGHSH and CDR2 LQKENI. Trimming cost V 5 bases and J 5 bases, with 20 bases left between them. The CDR3 length is 16 residues.

About this clone: In the same sample, other DNA sequences code for this CDR3. This sequence joins TRBV30 and TRBJ2-2; D may be TRBD1 (5 bases). V gave up 2 bases and J gave up 6 bases, with 7 bases separating them. The CDR3 is 12 residues long. Germline V gives CDR1 GTSNPN, CDR2 SVGIG (reference sequence). Written as DNA, the CDR3 is TGTGCCTGGAGTAGGGGTTCCGGGGAGCTGTTTTTT. It specifies CAWSRGSGELFF.

CDR3 loop: CASTNWAGETQYF. CDR3 coding DNA: TGTGCCAGCACCAATTGGGCGGGGGAGACCCAGTACTTC. The rearrangement links TRBV6-5 to TRBJ2-5, with D tentatively TRBD2 (6 bases). The CDR3 is 13 residues long. Trimming stripped 7 bases from V and 5 bases from J, with 14 bases between. Germline V gives CDR1 MNHEY, CDR2 SVGAGI.

This rearrangement joins TRBV9 to TRBJ2-7; 8 bases map to TRBD1. V gave up 4 bases and J gave up 2 bases; unmatched junction bases: 2. Germline V gene data show CDR1 as SGDLS and CDR2 as YYNGEE. This CDR3 is built from 13 residues. This chain's CDR3 is CASSPDRAYEQYF. The CDR3 nucleotides read TGTGCCAGCAGCCCGGACAGGGCCTACGAGCAGTACTTC.

The rearrangement links TRBV9 to TRBJ1-2, with a weak D call TRBD1 (6 bases). Deletions cut 7 bases from V and 2 bases from J, with 6 bases between. The CDR3 sequence is 11 residues long. Looked up from germline, CDR1 is SGDLS and CDR2 is YYNGEE. The chain's CDR3 is CASGTNYGYTF. The CDR3 region has the DNA TGTGCCAGCGGGACAAACTATGGCTACACCTTC.

The chain links TRBV28 to TRBJ2-3; the match to TRBD2 covers 10 bases. The CDR3 contains 19 residues. Germline V lookup: CDR1 MDHEN, CDR2 SYDVKM. J lost 4 bases, V lost 3 bases, and 16 bases had no gene match. The CDR3 loop is CASSFEASGSSGRADTQYF. CDR3 nucleotide sequence: TGTGCCAGCAGTTTTGAAGCTAGCGGGAGTTCGGGGCGGGCAGATACGCAGTATTTT.

J is TRBJ1-2 and V is TRBV28; maybe TRBD1 (5 bases). Germline-derived CDR1 and CDR2 are MDHEN and SYDVKM. The CDR3 has 17 residues. The V end lost 6 bases, the J end lost 5 bases, and 25 bases lay between the germline ends. For the CDR3, the DNA is TGTGCCAGCAGCCTCCCGGGGCAGCTAGCCCTTGGGTATGGCTACACCTTC. Protein: CASSLPGQLALGYGYTF.